This TCR beta chain was documented in a study of blood T cells in healthy people across ages. Germline V lookup: CDR1 MDHEN, CDR2 SYDVKM. The CDR3 extends over 17 amino acids. The V end lost 4 bases, the J end lost 4 bases, and 20 bases lay between the germline ends. A second about 7 to 11 cycle PCR used barcoded and J-beta primers. MiXCR, run by TCRdb on the 5' RACE reads, gives a single entry per CDR3 protein. The sample yields over 1,200,000 distinct CDR3 sequences, almost 60% seen once. The J gene is TRBJ2-1, the V gene TRBV28; D is tentatively TRBD1 or TRBD2 (6 bases each). What was sequenced was blood. The source is a man between 18 and 35 years old in good health. In DNA form, the CDR3 reads TGTGCCAGCAGTTACCCTCGTCTAGGGGGGCATTACAATGAGCAGTTCTTC. This translates into CASSYPRLGGHYNEQFF.